The 26 T cell receptor beta chains listed next were all sequenced from one sample in a study of blood T cell repertoires in COVID-19 (dated by TCRdb to 2018 to 2020). The library came from the immunoSEQ multiplex PCR assay. What TCRdb holds here is the immuneACCESS table cut down to in-frame rearrangements. Part of the clones is not present; checked against another copy, under half of the missing clones reflect an unresolved V gene, and the others are unexplained. For this sample the table gives some 100,000 clones, of which more than 80% were detected only once. Around 1.1% of the sample comes from the top ten. What was sequenced was peripheral blood. All receptors derive from a human donor in a cohort sampled during active COVID-19.

The chain uses TRBV5-1 and TRBJ2-1; 9 bases agree with TRBD2. Germline V gene data show CDR1 as SGHRS and CDR2 as YFSETQ. The CDR3 spans 16 residues. V shed 4 bases and J 10 bases; nucleotides not matched to a gene: 15. DNA for the CDR3: TGCGCCAGCAGCCATGGACTAGCGACATACTCAAAGGAGCAGTTCTTC. It codes for CASSHGLATYSKEQFF.

This chain joins TRBV6-2 or TRBV6-3 and TRBJ1-3, with D perhaps matching TRBD1 (6 bases). Germline lookup yields CDR1 MNHEY and CDR2 SVGEGT. Trimming took off 6 bases at V and 4 bases at J, with 22 bases between the two ends. This CDR3 region has 17 residues. The CDR3 reads CASSGFSLQGKGNTIYF. DNA for the CDR3: TGTGCCAGCAGCGGCTTCTCACTACAGGGCAAGGGAAACACCATATATTTT.

The chain carries TRBV3-1 (or the pseudogene TRBV3-2) and TRBJ2-3; a possible D gene is TRBD2 (6 bases). Germline CDR1 LGHDT, CDR2 YNNKEL (reference sequence). This CDR3 contains 13 residues. V dropped 3 bases and J dropped 4 bases, with 8 bases sitting between them. The CDR3 region has the DNA TGTGCCAGCAGCCACCGCGGGGCAGATACGCAGTATTTT. The encoded protein is CASSHRGADTQYF.

The chain employs TRBV5-1 and TRBJ2-7; no firm D call. Trimming removed 4 bases at V and 2 bases at J, with 7 bases between. CDR1 and CDR2 (germline): SGHRS, YFSETQ. The CDR3 length is 12 residues. The CDR3 reads CASSIPPYEQYF. CDR3 sequence (DNA): TGCGCCAGCAGCATCCCTCCCTACGAGCAGTACTTC.

The J gene is TRBJ1-6, the V gene TRBV13, with D tentatively TRBD1 (5 bases). From germline, CDR1 is PRHDT and CDR2 FYEKMQ (reference sequence). The CDR3 covers 20 residues. The V gene lost 5 bases and the J gene lost 1 base, with 24 bases spanning the gap. The CDR3, as DNA: TGTGCCAGCAGCCGCTTGGGGCGGAAGGAAGGGAGGTCCTATAATTCACCCCTCCACTTT. Translating gives CASSRLGRKEGRSYNSPLHF.

The V call is TRBV6-2 or TRBV6-3, the J call TRBJ2-2; D uncertain. The CDR3 loop spans 15 amino acids. V lost 3 bases, J lost 6 bases, and 14 bases lay in between. Germline CDR1 reads MNHEY; CDR2 reads SVGEGT. DNA of the CDR3: TGTGCCAGCAGTTATCTTGGGCTCAAGGCCGGGGAGCTGTTTTTT. Its protein product is CASSYLGLKAGELFF.

The chain employs TRBV4-2 and TRBJ2-1; 11 bases fit TRBD2. Germline V gene sequence: CDR1 LGHNA, CDR2 YNFKEQ. V shed 4 bases and J 6 bases; nucleotides not matched to a gene: 5. This CDR3 has 15 residues. DNA for the CDR3: TGTGCCAGCAGCCGCCGAACTAGCGGGGGCAATGAGCAGTTCTTC. It codes for CASSRRTSGGNEQFF.

J is TRBJ2-5 and V is TRBV15; tentatively, D is TRBD2 (6 bases). Germline V gene sequence: CDR1 LNHNV, CDR2 YYDKDF (reference sequence). The CDR3 runs 17 residues. Trimming left V 1 base short and J 5 bases short, with 20 bases between. CDR3 nucleotide sequence: TGTGCCACCAGCAGAGCCTTATTGCGGGACCCCCCGGAGACCCAGTACTTC. This translates into CATSRALLRDPPETQYF.

The rearrangement links TRBV10-3 to TRBJ1-2; 7 bases align to TRBD1. This CDR3 has 14 residues. V dropped 2 bases and J dropped 3; count of bases not matched to a gene: 3. Germline V gene sequence: CDR1 ENHRY, CDR2 SYGVKD. The CDR3 DNA follows: TGTGCCATCAGTGAGAGGGGGCAGGACTATGGCTACACCTTC. Amino acids: CAISERGQDYGYTF.

The genes are TRBV6-1 and TRBJ1-1; weak D call: TRBD1 (6 bases). V lost 2 bases and J 4 bases, leaving 11 bases between the germline ends. This CDR3 comprises 14 residues. From germline, CDR1 is MNHNS and CDR2 SASEGT. The CDR3 DNA reads as TGTGCCAGCAGTGAATCCCAGGGGAGCACTGAAGCTTTCTTT. Protein sequence: CASSESQGSTEAFF.

The chain recombines TRBV4-1 with TRBJ2-1; tentative D call: TRBD2 (6 bases). The length of the CDR3 is 14 residues. V was trimmed by 1 base and J by 12 bases, leaving 16 bases between them. The germline V gene has CDR1 MGHRA and CDR2 YSYEKL. The CDR3 is CASSQVGSGMAQFF. CDR3 coding DNA: TGCGCCAGCAGCCAAGTCGGTAGCGGAATGGCGCAGTTCTTC.

This sequence joins TRBV9 and TRBJ2-2; 11 bases match TRBD1. The J segment lost 4 bases and the V segment lost 5 bases, leaving 13 bases of the junction unmatched. Germline assignment: CDR1 SGDLS and CDR2 YYNGEE. The CDR3 runs 18 residues. CDR3 sequence reads: CASRGNGQGARSTGELFF. CDR3 DNA sequence: TGTGCCAGCAGAGGAAACGGACAGGGGGCTCGGAGCACCGGGGAGCTGTTTTTT.

In DNA form, the CDR3 reads TGTGCCAGCAGCCGGAGGGCAGGAGGCTACAATGAGCAGTTCTTC. Translating gives CASSRRAGGYNEQFF. This chain links TRBV7-8 with TRBJ2-1, with D possibly being TRBD2 (6 bases). The CDR3 sequence is 15 residues long. With 5 bases removed from V and 3 bases from J, the gap between germline ends came to 14 bases. Per the germline V gene, CDR1 is SGHVS and CDR2 is FQNEAQ.

This sequence joins TRBV4-3 and TRBJ1-1, with 11 bases fitting TRBD1. This CDR3 region has 16 residues. The V and J ends lost 4 bases and 1 base, in that order; junction bases with no gene match: 5. The germline gives CDR1 LGHNA, CDR2 YSLEER. The DNA for the CDR3 is TGCGCCAGCAGCCCCGGACAGGGGGCTAAGAACACTGAAGCTTTCTTT. Its translation: CASSPGQGAKNTEAFF.

This clone has a single count. The chain is built from TRBV3-1 (or the pseudogene TRBV3-2) and TRBJ2-1, with a weak D call TRBD2 (5 bases). This CDR3 region has 14 residues. CDR1 and CDR2 (germline): LGHDT, YNNKEL (reference sequence). Trimming pared 4 bases from V and 0 bases from J, leaving 7 bases between. The CDR3 nucleotides read TGTGCCAGCAGCCGCCGGGACTCCTACAATGAGCAGTTCTTC. This codes for CASSRRDSYNEQFF.

The chain is built from TRBV3-1 (or the pseudogene TRBV3-2) and TRBJ2-5; the match to TRBD2 covers 9 bases. The length of the CDR3 is 16 residues. Germline lookup yields CDR1 LGHDT and CDR2 YNNKEL (reference sequence). With 6 bases clipped from V and 5 bases from J, the junction kept 13 bases outside the gene matches. CDR3 in amino acids: CASREKRGALWETQYF. The CDR3 DNA reads as TGTGCCAGCAGGGAAAAGCGGGGGGCCCTCTGGGAGACCCAGTACTTC.

This chain connects TRBV7-3 to TRBJ1-2; D gene ambiguous. The CDR3 is 13 amino acids. V was pared by 3 bases and J by 4 bases, with 9 bases between. Per germline, CDR1 SGHTA and CDR2 FQGTGA. CDR3 nucleotides: TGTGCCAGCAGCTTGGGAGTAGGCTATGGCTACACCTTC. Protein sequence: CASSLGVGYGYTF. Looking up the rest from reference TRBV7-3 and TRBJ1-2 gives the full variable domain: GAGVSQTPSNKVTEKGKYVELRCDPISGHTALYWYRQSLGQGPEFLIYFQGTGAADDSGLPNDRFFAVRPEGSVSTLKIQRTERGDSAVYLCASSLGVGYGYTFGSGTRLTVV.

This rearrangement joins TRBV4-3 to TRBJ1-1, with 7 bases fitting TRBD1. J lost 0 bases, V lost 0 bases, and 13 bases had no gene match. This CDR3 has 19 amino acids. Germline V gives CDR1 LGHNA, CDR2 YSLEER. CDR3 in DNA: TGCGCCAGCAGCCAAGATCTTCTCTCTTTGACAGGGCTGAACACTGAAGCTTTCTTT. The encoded protein is CASSQDLLSLTGLNTEAFF.

The rearrangement links TRBV11-3 to TRBJ1-1; 7 bases fit TRBD1. Germline-derived CDR1 and CDR2 are SGHNT and YENEEA. V lost 5 bases to trimming and J lost 3 bases; unmatched junction nucleotides: 6. CDR3 size: 14 residues. The CDR3 reads CASSPGQVDTEAFF. CDR3 bases: TGTGCCAGCAGCCCAGGACAGGTAGACACTGAAGCTTTCTTT.

The chain joins TRBV3-1 (or the pseudogene TRBV3-2) to TRBJ2-4, with TRBD1 identical over 8 bases. V lost 6 bases, J lost 0 bases, and 4 bases stayed unmatched. The V gene's germline CDR1 is LGHDT and CDR2 YNNKEL (reference sequence). The CDR3 runs 15 residues. CDR3 sequence: CASRQGGAAKNIQYF. Written as DNA, the CDR3 is TGTGCCAGCAGACAGGGGGGAGCAGCCAAAAACATTCAGTACTTC.

The chain is built from TRBV6-6 and TRBJ2-7, with TRBD1 identical over 7 bases. The CDR3 has 13 residues. V was pared by 7 bases and J by 7 bases, with 10 bases of the junction left unmatched. Germline V gene lookup returns CDR1 MNHNY and CDR2 SVGAGI (reference sequence). This chain's CDR3 is CASTQQGSGEQYF. The CDR3 region has the DNA TGTGCCAGCACTCAACAGGGGTCGGGGGAGCAGTACTTC.

The V and J genes are TRBV12-5 and TRBJ1-2; D remains unclear. The CDR3 contains 15 residues. In germline, CDR1 is LGHNT, CDR2 FRNRAP. Trimming took 7 bases from V and 6 from J, leaving 21 bases between them. The chain's CDR3 is CASAPGRVRIDGYTF. The CDR3 DNA follows: TGTGCTAGTGCCCCGGGGAGGGTGAGAATCGATGGCTACACCTTC.

The chain couples TRBV7-6 to TRBJ2-1; 7 bases agree with TRBD2. CDR1 SGHVS and CDR2 FNYEAQ come from the germline V gene. The V and J ends lost 2 bases and 4 bases, in that order; junction bases with no gene match: 8. The CDR3 extends over 16 amino acids. The CDR3 protein is CASSLKAGLPYNEQFF. The CDR3 DNA is TGTGCCAGCAGCTTAAAAGCGGGACTTCCGTACAATGAGCAGTTCTTC.

About this clone: This specimen includes other DNA sequences encoding the same CDR3. The chain has TRBV20-1 and TRBJ2-7; TRBD1 might be the D (5 bases). The CDR3 totals 11 residues. V lost 3 bases and J 3 bases, leaving 6 bases between the germline ends. CDR1 is DFQATT, CDR2 SNEGSKA, per germline (reference sequence). Written as DNA, the CDR3 is TGCAGTGCTAGGCAGGGCTACGAGCAGTACTTC. It yields the protein CSARQGYEQYF.

CDR3 in amino acids: CASSYGQIEKLFF. CDR3 bases: TGTGCCAGCAGTTACGGGCAGATTGAAAAACTGTTTTTT. The chain is built from TRBV6-5 and TRBJ1-4, with no clear D. The V end lost 2 bases, the J end lost 7 bases, and 8 bases lay between the germline ends. The CDR3 consists of 13 residues. Germline V CDR1 and CDR2: MNHEY, SVGAGI.

V gene TRBV24-1 combines with J gene TRBJ2-6; TRBD1 might be the D (5 bases). Germline values: CDR1 KGHDR, CDR2 SFDVKD. The CDR3 sequence is 16 residues long. The V and J ends lost 3 bases and 4 bases respectively, with 12 bases between them. CDR3: CATSDTSGFGANVLTF. The CDR3 DNA reads TGTGCCACCAGTGATACCTCAGGGTTCGGGGCCAACGTCCTGACTTTC.